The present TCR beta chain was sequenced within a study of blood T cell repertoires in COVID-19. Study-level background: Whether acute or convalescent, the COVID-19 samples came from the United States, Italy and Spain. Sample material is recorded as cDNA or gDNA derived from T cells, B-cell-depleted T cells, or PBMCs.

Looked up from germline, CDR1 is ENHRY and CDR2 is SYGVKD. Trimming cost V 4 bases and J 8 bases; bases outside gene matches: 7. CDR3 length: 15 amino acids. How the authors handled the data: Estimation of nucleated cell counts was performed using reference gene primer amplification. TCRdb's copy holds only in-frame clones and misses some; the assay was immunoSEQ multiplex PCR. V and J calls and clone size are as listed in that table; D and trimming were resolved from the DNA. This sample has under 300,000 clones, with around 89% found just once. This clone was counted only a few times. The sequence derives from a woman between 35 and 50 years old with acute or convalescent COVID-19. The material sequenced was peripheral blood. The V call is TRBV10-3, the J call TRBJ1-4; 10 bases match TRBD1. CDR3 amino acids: CAISGGTGVGEKLFF. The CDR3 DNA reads TGTGCCATCAGTGGAGGGACAGGGGTCGGGGAAAAACTGTTTTTT.